These 20 T cell receptor beta chains were all obtained from the same sample, sequenced in a study of Ad26.COV2.S vaccination and SARS-CoV-2 variants. Measured with immunoSEQ multiplex PCR; TCRdb has only the in-frame clones, and not every one. The sample shows about 440,000 clones, about 90% of them seen only once. The treatment here: approximately 18 received Ad26.COV2.S at low or high dose, single or two shots; roughly 5 received placebo; per-sample allocation not given. Collection of the samples took place on day 63 after the first injection of vaccine or placebo. This material consisted of peripheral blood, taken in a trial of Ad26.COV2.S vaccine versus placebo. The source of these receptors is a person aged 18-60 years who received the Ad26.COV2.S COVID-19 vaccine or a placebo.

CDR3 nucleotides: TGTGCCAGCTCACCTTCTACTGCAACTAATGAAAAACTGTTTTTT. It encodes CASSPSTATNEKLFF. The genes are TRBV18 and TRBJ1-4; D not certain. The CDR3 length is 15 residues. From germline, CDR1 is KGHSH and CDR2 LQKENI. Trimming cost V 3 bases and J 0 bases, with 8 bases left between them.

The rearrangement links TRBV29-1 to TRBJ2-1; 8 positions match TRBD2. There are 12 residues in the CDR3. The V gene end was trimmed by 7 bases and the J gene end by 6 bases; junction bases not matched to a gene: 5. The germline gives CDR1 SQVTM, CDR2 ANQGSEA. Written as DNA, the CDR3 is TGCAGCGCCCAGACTAGCGTCAATGAGCAGTTCTTC. Its protein product is CSAQTSVNEQFF.

The V and J genes are TRBV3-1 (or the pseudogene TRBV3-2) and TRBJ2-1; 7 nucleotides align to TRBD2. Trimming cost V 1 base and J 14 bases; bases outside gene matches: 20. CDR1 is LGHDT and CDR2 is YNNKEL in the germline V gene (reference sequence). This CDR3 spans 17 amino acids. DNA of the CDR3: TGTGCCAGCAGCCAAGGAGGGGCGGGGCCACCGGGAGGTAGAGAGTTCTTC. Protein product: CASSQGGAGPPGGREFF.

V and J are TRBV10-3 and TRBJ2-1, with 7 bases lining up with TRBD2. CDR1 ENHRY and CDR2 SYGVKD come from the germline V gene. This CDR3 has 11 amino acids. CDR3 protein: CANGGYNEQFF. DNA of the CDR3: TGTGCTAACGGGGGGTACAATGAGCAGTTCTTC.

The J gene is TRBJ1-2, the V gene TRBV30; D is ambiguous. The CDR3 loop spans 14 amino acids. Per the germline V gene, CDR1 is GTSNPN and CDR2 is SVGIG (reference sequence). The V and J ends lost 4 bases and 4 bases respectively, with 16 bases between them. The DNA of the CDR3 is TGTGCCTGGACTACGAACGGACTCACCTATGGCTACACCTTC. Translating gives CAWTTNGLTYGYTF.

J is TRBJ2-7 and V is TRBV14; weak D call: TRBD1 (7 bases). From germline, CDR1 is SGHDN and CDR2 FVKESK. V was shortened by 4 bases and J by 1 base, with 14 bases between the two germline ends. This CDR3 contains 15 residues. For the CDR3, the DNA is TGTGCCAGCAGCCTCACCAGGGGGGCATCCTACGAGCAGTACTTC. As protein: CASSLTRGASYEQYF.

The sample holds a few counts of this clone. In the same sample, other DNA sequences code for this CDR3. CDR3 sequence (DNA): TGTGCCAGTAGGACTAGCGGGAGCTCCTACAATGAGCAGTTCTTC. It is translated as CASRTSGSSYNEQFF. The chain couples TRBV19 to TRBJ2-1; 12 bases map to TRBD2. There are 15 residues in the CDR3. The V and J ends lost 6 bases and 0 bases, in that order; junction bases with no gene match: 0. From germline, CDR1 is LNHDA and CDR2 SQIVND (reference sequence).

The rearrangement links TRBV28 to TRBJ1-5; no definite D call. Germline-derived CDR1 and CDR2 are MDHEN and SYDVKM. Trimming shortened V by 5 bases and J by 8 bases, and 19 bases separated the two germline ends. The CDR3 extends over 15 amino acids. The CDR3 sequence is CASSAPTEILKPQHF. DNA for the CDR3: TGTGCCAGCAGTGCACCTACCGAGATACTCAAGCCCCAGCATTTT.

The chain combines TRBV5-4 with TRBJ2-2; D gene uncertain. Germline CDR1 reads SGHNT; CDR2 reads YYREEE (reference sequence). Trimming removed 4 bases at V and 5 bases at J, with 9 bases between. The CDR3 is made up of 13 amino acids. The CDR3 bases are TGTGCCAGCAGCGTTCTAGGGACCGGGGAGCTGTTTTTT. This sequence encodes CASSVLGTGELFF.

The rearrangement joins TRBV28 to TRBJ2-4; 7 bases agree with TRBD2. The CDR3 runs 15 residues. V gave up 5 bases and J gave up 1 base; unmatched junction bases: 5. The germline CDR1 and CDR2 sequences are MDHEN and SYDVKM. DNA of the CDR3: TGTGCCAGCAGTCCGAGCGGGGCGGCCAAAAACATTCAGTACTTC. This codes for CASSPSGAAKNIQYF.

The V gene is TRBV6-2 or TRBV6-3, the J gene TRBJ1-5; D ambiguous. Germline values: CDR1 MNHEY, CDR2 SVGEGT. This CDR3 comprises 14 residues. V gave up 2 bases and J gave up 0 bases, with 5 bases separating them. CDR3 amino acids: CASSYADSNQPQHF. The CDR3, as DNA: TGTGCCAGCAGTTACGCAGATAGCAATCAGCCCCAGCATTTT.

The V gene is TRBV9, the J gene TRBJ1-5; unclear D gene. Germline loops: CDR1 SGDLS, CDR2 YYNGEE. This CDR3 has 16 amino acids. V dropped 4 bases and J dropped 6 bases, with 20 bases sitting between them. The CDR3 DNA reads TGTGCCAGCAGCAGAGGAGCCGACCCTCTTTTTCAGCCCCAGCATTTT. Translation gives CASSRGADPLFQPQHF.

In DNA form, the CDR3 reads TGTGCCAGCAGCGTAGAGGGATTCCACCCCTCAGATACGCAGTATTTT. Protein sequence: CASSVEGFHPSDTQYF. V and J are TRBV9 and TRBJ2-3; D call uncertain. Germline V lookup: CDR1 SGDLS, CDR2 YYNGEE. The CDR3 length is 16 residues. Deletions cut 0 bases from V and 4 bases from J, with 15 bases between.

This sequence joins TRBV9 and TRBJ1-1; D gene uncertain. Germline values: CDR1 SGDLS, CDR2 YYNGEE. This CDR3 region has 15 residues. Trimming removed 0 bases from V and 3 bases from J, with 12 bases in between. The CDR3 DNA reads as TGTGCCAGCAGCGTAGGGGAAGGGATCGACACTGAAGCTTTCTTT. Translating gives CASSVGEGIDTEAFF.

V and J are TRBV28 and TRBJ2-3, with D tentatively TRBD2 (5 bases). V was cut by 4 bases and J by 4 bases, with 18 bases left in between. This CDR3 region has 16 residues. Germline V lookup: CDR1 MDHEN, CDR2 SYDVKM. CDR3 sequence: CASSSPPTGWADTQYF. CDR3 in DNA: TGTGCCAGCAGTTCCCCCCCCACGGGGTGGGCAGATACGCAGTATTTT.

The V and J genes are TRBV6-5 and TRBJ1-1, with 8 bases identical to TRBD1. Germline CDR1 and CDR2: MNHEY and SVGAGI. The CDR3 spans 15 residues. The ends lost 5 bases at V and 4 bases at J; junction bases unmatched: 9. The CDR3 sequence is CASSLAGGKGTEAFF. CDR3 nucleotides: TGTGCCAGCAGTCTAGCAGGGGGCAAAGGCACTGAAGCTTTCTTT.

In this sample, this clone turned up a few times. This chain connects TRBV7-9 to TRBJ1-6, with TRBD1 matching over 9 bases. The CDR3 is 16 residues long. V shed 4 bases and J 10 bases; nucleotides not matched to a gene: 11. CDR1 and CDR2 (germline): SEHNR, FQNEAQ (reference sequence). CDR3 in amino acids: CASSSFPGTGPSPLHF. CDR3 sequence (DNA): TGTGCCAGCAGCTCATTTCCCGGGACAGGGCCCTCACCCCTCCACTTT. The full variable domain, completed using reference TRBV7-9 and TRBJ1-6, is DTGVSQNPRHKITKRGQNVTFRCDPISEHNRLYWYRQTLGQGPEFLTYFQNEAQLEKSRLLSDRFSAERPKGSFSTLEIQRTEQGDSAMYLCASSSFPGTGPSPLHFGNGTRLTVT.

This sequence joins TRBV3-1 (or the pseudogene TRBV3-2) and TRBJ2-1; 7 positions agree with TRBD2. With 6 bases clipped from V and 7 bases from J, the junction kept 12 bases outside the gene matches. The CDR3 totals 15 residues. The germline V gene encodes CDR1 LGHDT and CDR2 YNNKEL (reference sequence). CDR3 bases: TGTGCCAGCAGGCTCCTAGGGGAGGGTGAGAATGAGCAGTTCTTC. Residues: CASRLLGEGENEQFF.

The chain combines TRBV6-5 with TRBJ2-6; D not resolved. In germline, CDR1 is MNHEY, CDR2 SVGAGI. The CDR3 runs to 15 residues. The V gene lost 7 bases and the J gene lost 0 bases, with 10 bases spanning the gap. The CDR3 spells CASKAVSSGANVLTF. CDR3 sequence (DNA): TGTGCCAGCAAGGCGGTCAGCTCTGGGGCCAACGTCCTGACTTTC.

The V and J genes are TRBV18 and TRBJ1-3; D is perhaps TRBD1 (5 bases). The CDR3 spans 16 residues. V was shortened by 6 bases and J by 1 base, with 16 bases between the two germline ends. Germline CDR1 KGHSH, CDR2 LQKENI. The CDR3 region has the DNA TGTGCCAGCTCCCCAAGGAGGGACCTATCTGGAAACACCATATATTTT. The encoded protein is CASSPRRDLSGNTIYF.